This T cell receptor (beta chain) was captured in a study of graft-versus-host responses after intestinal transplantation. General observations from the study: Analysis identified GvH clones in recipient marrow, with some appearing first in ileum or blood.

Using immunoSEQ multiplex PCR, the repertoire was profiled, and TCRdb retains in-frame clones only, with some absent. The repertoire holds tens of thousands of clones, with roughly 90% as singletons. As regards this clone: What it binds is unknown.

CDR1 is LNHDA and CDR2 is SQIVND in the germline V gene (reference sequence). The CDR3 runs 15 residues. J lost 4 bases, V lost 5 bases, and 10 bases had no gene match. The source of this sequence is a human donor who received an intestinal transplant. This sequence joins TRBV19 and TRBJ2-7, with 8 bases matching TRBD1. Material: unstimulated CD4+ T cells sorted from spleen or lymph node cells, obtained before intestinal transplant. CDR3 nucleotide sequence: TGTGCCAGTAGTCCGGACGCAGGGGGCCGGTACGAGCAGTACTTC. Protein product: CASSPDAGGRYEQYF.